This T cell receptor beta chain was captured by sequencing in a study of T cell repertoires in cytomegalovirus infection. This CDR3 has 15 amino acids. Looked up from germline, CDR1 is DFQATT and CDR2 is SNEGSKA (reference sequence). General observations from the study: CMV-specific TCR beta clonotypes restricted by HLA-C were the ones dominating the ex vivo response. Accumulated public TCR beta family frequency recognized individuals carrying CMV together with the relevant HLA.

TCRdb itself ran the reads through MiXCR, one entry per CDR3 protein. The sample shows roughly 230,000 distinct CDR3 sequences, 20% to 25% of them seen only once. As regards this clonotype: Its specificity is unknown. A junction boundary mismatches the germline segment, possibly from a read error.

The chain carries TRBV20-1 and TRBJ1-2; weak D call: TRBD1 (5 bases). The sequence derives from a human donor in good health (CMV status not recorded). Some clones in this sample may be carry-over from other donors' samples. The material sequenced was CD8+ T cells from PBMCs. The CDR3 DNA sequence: TGCAGTGCCCTACCACAGGCCTCGCCCAACTATAGCTACACCTTC. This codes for CSALPQASPNYSYTF.